This T cell receptor (beta chain) was sequenced in a study of blood T cell repertoires in COVID-19. Only in-frame clones appear in the TCRdb table, and some are missing; sequencing was by immunoSEQ multiplex PCR. Of nearly 60,000 clones listed, 85% to 90% are singletons. CDR1 and CDR2 (germline): SGHAT, FQNNGV. The CDR3 covers 18 residues. With V trimmed by 5 bases and J by 4 bases, 10 bases remained unmatched. The TCR originated in a man aged 60 to 75 with active COVID-19. Sequenced: peripheral blood. The chain couples TRBV11-2 to TRBJ2-1, with 14 bases matching TRBD2. In DNA form, the CDR3 reads TGTGCCAGCAGCCTACGACTAGCGGGAGGGAACCTATACAATGAGCAGTTCTTC. The encoded protein is CASSLRLAGGNLYNEQFF.